This TCR beta chain was captured in a study of cytomegalovirus exposure and HLA in healthy donors. Germline V gene lookup returns CDR1 MNHNY and CDR2 SVGAGI (reference sequence). The CDR3 is made up of 15 amino acids. J was trimmed by 5 bases and V by 6 bases; bases with no gene match: 8. The PCR made use of 60 Vbeta and 13 Jbeta primers. Some clones are missing from TCRdb's copy, which holds only in-frame ones; the method was immunoSEQ multiplex PCR. The repertoire holds 85,000 to 120,000 clones, with 70% to 85% as singletons. The origin of this receptor is a boy aged 5-17 years in good health and CMV-seronegative. Input material: PBMCs. The rearrangement uses TRBV6-6 and TRBJ2-5, with TRBD2 identical over 11 bases. Here the CDR3 DNA reads TGTGCCAGCAGCCGCTATAGCGGGGGGGAGGAGACCCAGTACTTC. This gives the protein CASSRYSGGEETQYF.